This note documents a single T cell receptor beta chain sequence. What it binds is unknown. Other DNA sequences in this sample translate to the same CDR3. The data originate from a study of T cell responses to AZD1222 COVID-19 vaccine. Whole-study findings and limits: Possibly, clonal diversity was underestimated; donors were largely white British and included more females.

Sequenced by immunoSEQ multiplex PCR; TCRdb stores in-frame clones only, minus some. Of approximately 150,000 clones in the sample, around 90% are singletons; the top ten hold around 1%. It was second doses at about 4 or about 12 weeks that were pooled. The length of the CDR3 is 15 residues. The ends were cut back, 1 base at V and 0 bases at J, with 8 bases in the middle. CDR1 is SGHRS and CDR2 is YFSETQ in the germline V gene. The clonotype was recovered from an adult who received the AZD1222 COVID-19 vaccine. This specimen consisted of peripheral blood, obtained 28 days after the second AZD1222 dose. The V and J genes are TRBV5-1 and TRBJ1-3; D is undetermined. The CDR3 loop reads CASSLMGSSGNTIYF. The CDR3 DNA reads as TGCGCCAGCAGCTTGATGGGGAGCTCTGGAAACACCATATATTTT.